The present entry profiles one TCR beta chain with its context. The V segment lost 2 bases and the J segment 3 bases; nucleotides outside the gene matches: 9. The CDR3 contains 16 residues. Germline CDR1 and CDR2: MDHEN and SYDVKM. The data stem from a study of blood T cell repertoires in COVID-19. Clones were sequenced by immunoSEQ multiplex PCR, and TCRdb holds only the in-frame ones, with some missing. Of 160,000 or so clones listed, about nine tenths are singletons. The J gene is TRBJ2-7, the V gene TRBV28; 8 positions agree with TRBD2. The sequenced sample was peripheral blood. The clonotype comes from a woman aged 45-65 years with acute or convalescent COVID-19. In DNA, the CDR3 is TGTGCCAGCAGTTTAGCGGGAGGTCCCCTCGGCTACGAGCAGTACTTC. Protein product: CASSLAGGPLGYEQYF. The complete variable domain, with remaining parts taken from reference TRBV28 and TRBJ2-7, reads DVKVTQSSRYLVKRTGEKVFLECVQDMDHENMFWYRQDPGLGLRLIYFSYDVKMKEKGDIPEGYSVSREKKERFSLILESASTNQTSMYLCASSLAGGPLGYEQYFGPGTRLTVT.